This is a list of T cell receptor beta chains from one sample in a study of T-cell reconstitution after alpha-beta-depleted transplantation in children. TCRdb re-analysed the PCR reads in MiXCR, keeping a single row per CDR3 protein. The sample gives 200,000 to 250,000 distinct CDR3 sequences, about 9.6% of which show up once; about 5% is in the top ten. Sequenced material: PBMCs from the stem cell graft donor, taken from the stem cell graft. All receptors come from a human donor who donated a stem cell graft to a child with SCID. Each CDR3 is given with its conserved first and last residue. The D gene is left open where the match is weak. Expanded clones are given a class, and other clones once, few, many or no size at all.

size: many; V: TRBV7-9; D: NA; J: TRBJ2-1; DNA: TGTGCCAGCAGCTTTAAGACACTAAACTACAATGAGCAGTTCTTC; CDR3: CASSFKTLNYNEQFF
size: many; V: TRBV21-1; D: NA; J: TRBJ2-6; DNA: TGTGCCAGCAGCAAGGTGGACAGGGGGCCCTCTGGGGCCAACGTCCTGACTTTC; CDR3: CASSKVDRGPSGANVLTF
size: many; V: TRBV20-1; D: TRBD2; J: TRBJ2-3; DNA: TGCAGTGCTAGAGACTTTAAGGGGACTAGCGGAACCACAGATACGCAGTATTTT; CDR3: CSARDFKGTSGTTDTQYF
size: many; V: TRBV30; D: NA; J: TRBJ1-6; DNA: TGTGCCTGGACCCCCGGGCCGCCGGTCGCCTCACCCCTCCACTTT; CDR3: CAWTPGPPVASPLHF
size: few; V: TRBV3-1; D: NA; J: TRBJ1-5; DNA: TGTGCCAGCAGCCCCTCTCAATCCGGTCAGCCCCAGCATTTT; CDR3: CASSPSQSGQPQHF
size: many; V: TRBV5-1; D: NA; J: TRBJ1-5; DNA: TGCGCCAGCAGCTTGGATGACCCCGAAAATCAGCCCCAGCATTTT; CDR3: CASSLDDPENQPQHF
size: many; V: TRBV7-6; D: TRBD1; J: TRBJ1-1; DNA: TGTGCCAGCAGCCGAGGGGGCGTTTCTTCTGAAGCTTTCTTT; CDR3: CASSRGGVSSEAFF
size: few; V: TRBV20-1; D: NA; J: TRBJ2-7; DNA: TGCAGTGCGCAGCGGGCTTTTGAGATCTACGAGCAGTACTTC; CDR3: CSAQRAFEIYEQYF
size: many; V: TRBV6-5; D: TRBD1; J: TRBJ1-2; DNA: TGTGCCAGCAGTACTAGGGACAGAGGCCACTATGGCTACACCTTC; CDR3: CASSTRDRGHYGYTF
size: many; V: TRBV5-1; D: NA; J: TRBJ1-6; DNA: TGCGCCAGTCAGGACGGAAAAAGCTCCTATAATTCACCCCTCCACTTT; CDR3: CASQDGKSSYNSPLHF
size: many; V: TRBV6-5; D: NA; J: TRBJ1-1; DNA: TGTGCCAGCAGCCCCTATGAAGGGCAAGCTTTCTTT; CDR3: CASSPYEGQAFF
size: many; V: TRBV5-1; D: TRBD2; J: TRBJ2-7; DNA: TGCGCCAGCAGCTTCGGACTAGCGGGGGGAACCTACGAGCAGTACTTC; CDR3: CASSFGLAGGTYEQYF
size: many; V: TRBV6-1; D: NA; J: TRBJ1-6; DNA: TGTGCCAGCAGTGGGACCGGGGAAAATTCACCCCTCCACTTT; CDR3: CASSGTGENSPLHF
size: many; V: TRBV11-2; D: TRBD1; J: TRBJ1-3; DNA: TGTGCCAGCAGCTTAGAATTGAGGGGGCCCCGATCTGGAAACACCATATATTTT; CDR3: CASSLELRGPRSGNTIYF
size: NA; V: TRBV28; D: NA; J: TRBJ2-1; DNA: TGTGCCAGCAGCCCTGGGGGGCAGGGGGGATACAATGAGCAGTTCTTC; CDR3: CASSPGGQGGYNEQFF
size: NA; V: TRBV7-2; D: TRBD1; J: TRBJ1-4; DNA: TGTGCCAGCAGCACATCCCGGGACAGTACCGAAAAACTGTTTTTT; CDR3: CASSTSRDSTEKLFF
size: many; V: TRBV5-1; D: TRBD2; J: TRBJ2-5; DNA: TGCGCCAGCAGCCCCATAGCGGGGTCCCAAGAGACCCAGTACTTC; CDR3: CASSPIAGSQETQYF
size: many; V: TRBV29-1; D: NA; J: TRBJ2-1; DNA: TGCAGCGTTGAACCTTTGAGGGACGGATTTTACAATGAGCAGTTCTTC; CDR3: CSVEPLRDGFYNEQFF
size: few; V: TRBV4-2; D: TRBD2; J: TRBJ2-3; DNA: TGTGCCAGCAGCCAAGAAGCGGGGGGGCCAGATACGCAGTATTTT; CDR3: CASSQEAGGPDTQYF
size: many; V: TRBV2; D: TRBD1; J: TRBJ1-2; DNA: TGTGCCAGCAGCCGGGACAGGGTGAACTATGGCTACACCTTC; CDR3: CASSRDRVNYGYTF
size: NA; V: TRBV12-3/TRBV12-4; D: TRBD2; J: TRBJ2-1; DNA: TGTGCCAGCAGTTCCCCCGGGGGGGCGTACAATGAGCAGTTCTTC; CDR3: CASSSPGGAYNEQFF
size: many; V: TRBV6-6; D: NA; J: TRBJ1-4; DNA: TGTGCCAGCAGTTACGCGAAGAATGAAAAACTGTTTTTT; CDR3: CASSYAKNEKLFF
size: many; V: TRBV4-1; D: NA; J: TRBJ1-1; DNA: TGCGCCAGCAGCCAAGCGGGACTCCGGGGGACTGAAGCTTTCTTT; CDR3: CASSQAGLRGTEAFF
size: many; V: TRBV29-1; D: NA; J: TRBJ1-2; DNA: TGCAGCGTTGGAGAGCTTCCCGCCTATGGCTACACCTTC; CDR3: CSVGELPAYGYTF
size: few; V: TRBV20-1; D: TRBD1; J: TRBJ2-3; DNA: TGCAGTGCTAGGGGACAGTTGCAGGTCACAGATACGCAGTATTTT; CDR3: CSARGQLQVTDTQYF
size: many; V: TRBV12-3/TRBV12-4; D: NA; J: TRBJ1-1; DNA: TGTGCCAGCACTCGCCGGTCGACAGGGAACACTGAAGCTTTCTTT; CDR3: CASTRRSTGNTEAFF